This T cell receptor (beta chain) emerged from a study of blood T cell repertoires in COVID-19. Study overall: Samples taken during acute and convalescent COVID-19 were collected in the United States, Italy and Spain. PBMCs, B-cell-depleted T cells, or T cells were the source of the cDNA or gDNA that made up the material.

The germline V and J ends were trimmed by 0 bases and 7 bases, with 15 bases remaining between them. The CDR3 has 16 residues. Germline CDR1 reads KGHSH; CDR2 reads LQKENI. Authors' processing steps: Reference gene primer amplification gave nucleated cell count estimates. Clones were sequenced by immunoSEQ multiplex PCR, and TCRdb holds only the in-frame ones, with some missing. The DNA gave D and trimming, while V, J and clone size come from that table. The sample lists tens of thousands of clones, approximately 89% seen once, with around 12% in the top ten. The source material was peripheral blood. The clonotype comes from a man aged 65 to 79 with active or convalescent COVID-19. The chain uses TRBV18 and TRBJ2-2; D may be TRBD1 (6 bases). The CDR3 nucleotides are TGTGCCAGCTCACCACCGTTCTCAGGGGCGGACGGGGAGCTGTTTTTT. Translated: CASSPPFSGADGELFF.